This passage covers 25 T cell receptor beta chains from one sample sequenced in a study of blood T cell repertoires in COVID-19 (dated by TCRdb to the early 2020s). The library was prepared using the immunoSEQ multiplex PCR assay. TCRdb stores this immuneACCESS table with in-frame sequences only. Part of the clones is absent; in the studies checked, under half of the shortfall reflects unresolved V genes, and no reason is known for the rest. The sample table contains around 310,000 clones; only one count was recorded for about nine tenths of them. About a tenth of the sample is in the top ten clones. The sequenced material came from PBMCs or T cells enriched from blood (not recorded which). These TCRs come from a woman aged 25 to 39 who had recovered from COVID-19.

The chain is built from TRBV11-3 and TRBJ2-3, with D perhaps TRBD2 (5 bases). V was trimmed by 5 bases and J by 0 bases, leaving 15 bases between them. Looked up from germline, CDR1 is SGHNT and CDR2 is YENEEA. This CDR3 has 16 amino acids. The CDR3 region is CASSLGRDISTDTQYF. The CDR3 DNA sequence: TGTGCCAGCAGCCTCGGACGGGATATTAGCACAGATACGCAGTATTTT. Looking up the rest from reference TRBV11-3 and TRBJ2-3 gives the full variable domain: EAGVVQSPRYKIIEKKQPVAFWCNPISGHNTLYWYLQNLGQGPELLIRYENEEAVDDSQLPKDRFSAERLKGVDSTLKIQPAELGDSAVYLCASSLGRDISTDTQYFGPGTRLTVL.

The chain recombines TRBV28 with TRBJ2-5, with D possibly being TRBD2 (6 bases). CDR3 length: 15 residues. Germline values: CDR1 MDHEN, CDR2 SYDVKM. V lost 4 bases to trimming and J lost 5 bases, with 17 bases between them. CDR3 bases: TGTGCCAGCAGTTCCCCCCAGGGAGGAGGCGAGACCCAGTACTTC. This encodes CASSSPQGGGETQYF.

V is TRBV2 and J is TRBJ2-1; TRBD2 agrees at 9 bases. The junction had 13 bases not matched to a gene; V was cut back by 6 bases and J by 1 base. Germline V gives CDR1 SNHLY, CDR2 FYNNEI. The CDR3 consists of 18 residues. In DNA form, the CDR3 reads TGTGCCAGCAGGGGGGGTAGCGGGAGAGGTCAGTCCTACAATGAGCAGTTCTTC. Amino acids: CASRGGSGRGQSYNEQFF.

This clone occurred a few times. This chain uses TRBV7-9 with TRBJ2-7; 7 positions match TRBD2. The V gene end was trimmed by 2 bases and the J gene end by 2 bases; junction bases not matched to a gene: 6. The CDR3 sequence is 15 residues long. CDR1 SEHNR and CDR2 FQNEAQ come from the germline V gene (reference sequence). CDR3 region: CASSLKRDLPYEQYF. In DNA, the CDR3 is TGTGCCAGCAGCTTAAAGCGGGACCTCCCCTACGAGCAGTACTTC.

V gene TRBV5-1 combines with J gene TRBJ2-1, with 11 bases identical to TRBD2. Germline lookup yields CDR1 SGHRS and CDR2 YFSETQ. There are 16 residues in the CDR3. Trimming cost V 0 bases and J 4 bases; bases outside gene matches: 3. The DNA for the CDR3 is TGCGCCAGCAGCTTGGATGTAGCGGGAGGGTACAATGAGCAGTTCTTC. It is translated as CASSLDVAGGYNEQFF.

The V and J genes are TRBV10-3 and TRBJ1-1, with D unclear. V was cut by 0 bases and J by 7 bases, with 12 bases left in between. CDR3 length equals 14 residues. Germline-derived CDR1 and CDR2 are ENHRY and SYGVKD. The CDR3, as DNA: TGTGCCATCAGTGAGTCGAGTCTCCGTCTTGAAGCTTTCTTT. Amino acids: CAISESSLRLEAFF.

The chain couples TRBV2 to TRBJ1-6; D call uncertain. CDR1 and CDR2 from the germline V gene are SNHLY and FYNNEI. The CDR3 consists of 12 residues. V gave up 3 bases and J gave up 11 bases, with 8 bases separating them. The CDR3: CASSEGPTPLHF. For the CDR3, the DNA is TGTGCCAGCAGTGAGGGCCCGACACCCCTCCACTTT. The variable domain in full, with the rest retrieved from reference TRBV2 and TRBJ1-6, is EPEVTQTPSHQVTQMGQEVILRCVPISNHLYFYWYRQILGQKVEFLVSFYNNEISEKSEIFDDQFSVERPDGSNFTLKIRSTKLEDSAMYFCASSEGPTPLHFGNGTRLTVT.

The gene calls are TRBV7-2 and TRBJ2-7, with 7 bases identical to TRBD2. Trimming removed 3 bases from V and 0 bases from J; junction bases left unmatched: 8. CDR1 and CDR2 (germline): SGHTA, FQGNSA. The CDR3 loop spans 16 amino acids. CDR3 nucleotides: TGTGCCAGCAGCTTGCTAGCGGCAATGGGCTCCTACGAGCAGTACTTC. Protein product: CASSLLAAMGSYEQYF.

This chain uses TRBV10-3 with TRBJ1-6; TRBD1 aligns across 7 bases. The V gene end was trimmed by 6 bases and the J gene end by 7 bases; junction bases not matched to a gene: 9. This CDR3 contains 15 residues. The germline gives CDR1 ENHRY, CDR2 SYGVKD. In DNA form, the CDR3 reads TGTGCCATCAGAGAGACAGGGATCGCGAATTCACCCCTCCACTTT. Protein: CAIRETGIANSPLHF.

V and J are TRBV28 and TRBJ1-2; D perhaps matches TRBD1 (6 bases). Germline CDR1 and CDR2: MDHEN and SYDVKM. The V gene lost 5 bases and the J gene lost 3 bases, with 13 bases spanning the gap. This CDR3 spans 14 amino acids. The CDR3 here is CASSQQGIYYGYTF. The CDR3 DNA reads TGTGCCAGCAGTCAACAGGGAATATACTATGGCTACACCTTC.

This chain connects TRBV28 to TRBJ1-2; a possible D gene is TRBD1 (6 bases). Germline CDR1 is MDHEN and CDR2 is SYDVKM. Between the trimmed V and J ends, which lost 6 bases and 4 bases, there was a span of 18 bases. The CDR3 is 15 residues long. The CDR3 loop reads CASSPAQGFGYGYTF. Written as DNA, the CDR3 is TGTGCCAGCAGCCCGGCCCAGGGGTTCGGCTATGGCTACACCTTC.

This sequence joins TRBV7-6 and TRBJ1-2; D not certain. This CDR3 spans 14 amino acids. Germline CDR1 reads SGHVS; CDR2 reads FNYEAQ. Trimming pared 5 bases from V and 0 bases from J, leaving 10 bases between. In nucleotides, the CDR3 is TGTGCCAGCAGCGAGGCCTTTCCTAACTATGGCTACACCTTC. Translation: CASSEAFPNYGYTF.

This sequence joins TRBV4-3 and TRBJ2-6, with D possibly being TRBD1 (5 bases). V lost 2 bases and J 0 bases, leaving 17 bases between the germline ends. CDR3 length equals 19 residues. Germline CDR1 and CDR2: LGHNA and YSLEER. The CDR3 sequence is CASSQSQGQANSGANVLTF. CDR3 coding DNA: TGCGCCAGCAGCCAATCCCAGGGTCAGGCGAACTCTGGGGCCAACGTCCTGACTTTC.

The chain joins TRBV27 to TRBJ2-7, with D perhaps matching TRBD2 (6 bases). Trimming removed 6 bases from V and 5 bases from J, with 17 bases in between. The CDR3 is 14 amino acids. Looked up from germline, CDR1 is MNHEY and CDR2 is SMNVEV (reference sequence). The CDR3 loop is CASRMAGTFHEQYF. As DNA, the CDR3 is TGTGCCAGCAGGATGGCGGGAACCTTTCACGAGCAGTACTTC.

The V and J genes are TRBV12-3 or TRBV12-4 and TRBJ1-2; D is unresolved. Trimming pared 1 base from V and 8 bases from J, leaving 5 bases between. CDR3 length: 11 residues. The CDR3 loop reads CASSLGEGYTF. CDR3 nucleotides: TGTGCCAGCAGTTTAGGGGAGGGCTACACCTTC.

This chain joins TRBV5-1 and TRBJ1-1; D remains ambiguous. V was cut by 4 bases and J by 8 bases, with 12 bases left in between. The germline CDR1 and CDR2 sequences are SGHRS and YFSETQ. CDR3 length: 12 residues. DNA for the CDR3: TGCGCCAGCAGCCCCAGTGGGCCCGAAGCTTTCTTT. Protein sequence: CASSPSGPEAFF.

The chain is built from TRBV5-1 and TRBJ2-7; D possibly corresponds to TRBD2 (5 bases). The V gene's germline CDR1 is SGHRS and CDR2 YFSETQ. The CDR3 runs to 15 residues. Trimming pared 7 bases from V and 2 bases from J, leaving 19 bases between. CDR3 protein: CASGLGDPLTYEQYF. The CDR3, as DNA: TGCGCCAGCGGTCTGGGAGATCCACTGACCTACGAGCAGTACTTC.

V is TRBV28 and J is TRBJ1-4; D gene uncertain. V was cut by 5 bases and J by 8 bases, with 18 bases left in between. Germline V CDR1 and CDR2: MDHEN, SYDVKM. The CDR3 length is 15 residues. For the CDR3, the DNA is TGTGCCAGCAGTCTGGCGGGCCCCACTGAGGAAAAACTGTTTTTT. It is translated as CASSLAGPTEEKLFF.

This rearrangement joins TRBV7-6 to TRBJ2-7, with D maybe TRBD1 (5 bases). This CDR3 region has 17 residues. CDR1 and CDR2 (germline): SGHVS, FNYEAQ. The germline V and J ends were trimmed by 1 base and 3 bases, with 19 bases remaining between them. The CDR3 loop is CASSLGGAGPKLYEQYF. The CDR3 DNA is TGTGCCAGCAGCTTAGGTGGGGCAGGGCCAAAACTCTACGAGCAGTACTTC.

This rearrangement joins TRBV6-1 to TRBJ1-2, with D hard to call. Looked up from germline, CDR1 is MNHNS and CDR2 is SASEGT. The ends were cut back, 2 bases at V and 4 bases at J, with 17 bases in the middle. The length of the CDR3 is 16 residues. The CDR3 reads CASSERVRTHIYGYTF. CDR3 DNA sequence: TGTGCCAGCAGTGAAAGGGTCAGGACTCACATCTATGGCTACACCTTC.

This clone was seen a few times. The V call is TRBV6-5, the J call TRBJ2-5; TRBD1 aligns across 10 bases. There are 15 residues in the CDR3. Germline-derived CDR1 and CDR2 are MNHEY and SVGAGI. V trimming: 5 bases; J trimming: 4 bases; junction bases outside the gene matches: 7. The CDR3 DNA sequence: TGTGCCAGCAGTCCAGGGACAGGGGAGGCAGAGACCCAGTACTTC. Amino acids: CASSPGTGEAETQYF.

Written as DNA, the CDR3 is TGTGCCAGCTCACCGAAAGGGGATCAGCCCCAGCATTTT. Protein: CASSPKGDQPQHF. The genes are TRBV18 and TRBJ1-5; a weak D match, TRBD1 (5 bases). From germline, CDR1 is KGHSH and CDR2 LQKENI. The V end lost 3 bases, the J end lost 5 bases, and 8 bases lay between the germline ends. The CDR3 totals 13 residues.

CDR3 nucleotide sequence: TGTGCCAGCAGCTTGGTGGGACAGGGAAACCCCGGGGCTTTCTTT. Protein: CASSLVGQGNPGAFF. The J gene is TRBJ1-1, the V gene TRBV5-6, with 9 bases that match TRBD1. Per germline, CDR1 SGHDT and CDR2 YYEEEE. CDR3 size: 15 residues. V was clipped by 0 bases and J by 11 bases; unmatched bases: 11.

This sequence joins TRBV6-5 and TRBJ2-1, with TRBD2 identical over 7 bases. Unmatched junction bases numbered 8, after V lost 6 bases and J lost 3 bases. The CDR3 consists of 15 residues. CDR1 and CDR2 from the germline V gene are MNHEY and SVGAGI. CDR3 nucleotides: TGTGCCAGCAGCTCCCCCGGCGGGAGCTACAATGAGCAGTTCTTC. It yields the protein CASSSPGGSYNEQFF.

The chain joins TRBV6-5 to TRBJ2-3; a weak D match, TRBD2 (5 bases). CDR1 is MNHEY and CDR2 is SVGAGI in the germline V gene. The CDR3 contains 15 residues. The V end lost 1 base, the J end lost 1 base, and 9 bases lay between the germline ends. The CDR3 protein is CASSYFAGGTDTQYF. The CDR3 DNA reads TGTGCCAGCAGTTACTTCGCCGGGGGCACAGATACGCAGTATTTT.